This TCR beta chain was documented in a study of response to subunit inactivated influenza vaccine listed by TCRdb under 2018. Background on the whole study: To follow how T cells responded to a trivalent subunit inactivated influenza vaccine, the researchers relied on deep quantitative profiling of the T cell receptor repertoire.

General study outcomes and caveats: The authors proposed that each seasonal influenza vaccination may bring in only a limited number of new T cells.

V and J are truncated by 2 bases and 9 bases respectively, leaving an intervening sequence of 15 bases. The CDR3 contains 14 residues, cysteine and phenylalanine counted. Only the CDR3 region is kept as DNA, spanning 42 bases read in frame from base 1. For CDR1 and CDR2, the germline V gene lists SGHTA and FQGNSA. A remark on this clonotype: Its recognized antigen is unknown. The sample holds no much larger clone one base away, and base qualities are not on file.

Receptor amplification or capture employed RT-PCR. Instrument on record: Illumina HiSeq 2500. TCRdb handled the public reads itself, with Q25 trimming in fastp and clone calling in MiXCR, and kept productive beta chains. Every CDR3 protein is listed once, alongside the most common genes and DNA of its rows. The sample table shows about 310,000 distinct CDR3 sequences, and approximately 20% are seen once. The ten largest clones add up to about 9.3% of the sample. Here the chain combines TRBV7-2 and TRBJ2-3; the D gene is perhaps TRBD2, on 5 matching bases. The sequence came from a man between 50 and 69 years old who received an inactivated influenza vaccine. Donor details come from another sample of the same person, matched by shared clones. The sequencing used PBMCs from blood, collected 21 months after vaccination. The nucleotides read TGTGCCAGCAGCTTACTAACTAGATCTTCGACGCAGTATTTT. Its translation reads: CASSLLTRSSTQYF.